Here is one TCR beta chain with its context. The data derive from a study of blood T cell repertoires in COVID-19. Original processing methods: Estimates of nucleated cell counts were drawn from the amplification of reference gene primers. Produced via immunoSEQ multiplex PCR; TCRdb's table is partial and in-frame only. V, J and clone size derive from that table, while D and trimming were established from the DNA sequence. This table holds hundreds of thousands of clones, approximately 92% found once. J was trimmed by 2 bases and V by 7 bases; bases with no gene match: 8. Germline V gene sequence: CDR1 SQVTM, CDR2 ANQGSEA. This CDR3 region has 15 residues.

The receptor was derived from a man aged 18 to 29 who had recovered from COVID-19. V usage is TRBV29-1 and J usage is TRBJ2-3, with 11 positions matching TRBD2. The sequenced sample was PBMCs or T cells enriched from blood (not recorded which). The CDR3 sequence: CSAGLAGGNTDTQYF. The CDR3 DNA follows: TGCAGCGCCGGGCTAGCGGGGGGAAACACAGATACGCAGTATTTT.